A selection of T cell receptor beta chains follows, all from one sample in a study of follicular helper T cells after annual influenza vaccination. Libraries were prepared by immunoSEQ multiplex PCR; TCRdb keeps only in-frame clonotypes and omits some of them. Seen here are 6,000 to 7,500 clones, approximately 80% observed once, and the top ten hold less than 0.65%. The starting material was CXCR5- memory CD4+ T cells sorted from blood, obtained 7 days after influenza vaccination. Receptor source: an adult who received the influenza vaccine. Both conserved end residues are part of each CDR3. D genes are given only for firm matches. Where a row states a size, it is once, few, many or the class of an expanded clone; other rows omit it.

D gene: .
V gene: TRBV19
clone size: .
J gene: TRBJ1-5
CDR3 DNA: TGTGCCAGTAGTATCCGGGGGAGGAATCAGCCCCAGCATTTT
CDR3 protein: CASSIRGRNQPQHF

D gene: TRBD1
V gene: TRBV19
clone size: .
J gene: TRBJ2-5
CDR3 DNA: TGTGCCAGTAGCATGGGACAGGGCGGTAGAGAGACCCAGTACTTC
CDR3 protein: CASSMGQGGRETQYF

D gene: .
V gene: TRBV27
clone size: few
J gene: TRBJ1-5
CDR3 DNA: TGTGCCAGCAGGGGCCAAGGCCAGAGCAATCAGCCCCAGCATTTT
CDR3 protein: CASRGQGQSNQPQHF

D gene: .
V gene: TRBV19
clone size: .
J gene: TRBJ1-2
CDR3 DNA: TGTGCCAGTAGTATTACTGGGGTGGATGGCTACACCTTC
CDR3 protein: CASSITGVDGYTF

D gene: TRBD1
V gene: TRBV2
clone size: .
J gene: TRBJ2-3
CDR3 DNA: TGTGCCAGCAGCGATCCGGGACAGGGCTCAGATACGCAGTATTTT
CDR3 protein: CASSDPGQGSDTQYF

D gene: .
V gene: TRBV5-4
clone size: .
J gene: TRBJ2-5
CDR3 DNA: TGTGCCGGGGGGCGGGCGAAAGAGACCCAGTACTTC
CDR3 protein: CAGGRAKETQYF

D gene: .
V gene: TRBV19
clone size: .
J gene: TRBJ1-2
CDR3 DNA: TGTGCCAGTAGTATGGCGGGGTCGGGTGGCTACACCTTC
CDR3 protein: CASSMAGSGGYTF

D gene: TRBD1
V gene: TRBV5-1
clone size: .
J gene: TRBJ2-1
CDR3 DNA: TGCGCCAGCAGCTTGATTGACAGGGTCTCCTACAATGAGCAGTTCTTC
CDR3 protein: CASSLIDRVSYNEQFF

D gene: .
V gene: TRBV10-1
clone size: few
J gene: TRBJ1-2
CDR3 DNA: TGCGCCAGCATGAGAGAAGGTGGCTACACCTTC
CDR3 protein: CASMREGGYTF

D gene: .
V gene: TRBV28
clone size: .
J gene: TRBJ1-2
CDR3 DNA: TGTGCCAGCAGTTTAGGCGGGAATACGGGAGGCTACACCTTC
CDR3 protein: CASSLGGNTGGYTF

D gene: .
V gene: TRBV7-2
clone size: .
J gene: TRBJ1-3
CDR3 DNA: TGTGCCAGCAGCTTAGGGGGGTTCTCTGGAAACACCATATATTTT
CDR3 protein: CASSLGGFSGNTIYF

D gene: .
V gene: TRBV7-2
clone size: .
J gene: TRBJ2-1
CDR3 DNA: TGTGCCAGCAGCTTAGCGGGGGCGCACTACAATGAGCAGTTCTTC
CDR3 protein: CASSLAGAHYNEQFF

D gene: .
V gene: TRBV4-2
clone size: .
J gene: TRBJ1-4
CDR3 DNA: TGTGCCAGCAGCCTAGGGTCAGGGAGTGGTAATGAAAAACTGTTTTTT
CDR3 protein: CASSLGSGSGNEKLFF

D gene: .
V gene: TRBV7-9
clone size: .
J gene: TRBJ2-7
CDR3 DNA: TGTGCCAGCAGCCTAACCACAGGACGAGGGTACTTC
CDR3 protein: CASSLTTGRGYF

D gene: TRBD1
V gene: TRBV6-1
clone size: .
J gene: TRBJ1-5
CDR3 DNA: TGTGCCAGCAGTGAAATTACTGGACAGGGGGGTCAGCCCCAGCATTTT
CDR3 protein: CASSEITGQGGQPQHF

D gene: TRBD1
V gene: TRBV28
clone size: .
J gene: TRBJ1-2
CDR3 DNA: TGTGCCAGCACCATAGGCCCGGGACAGGGTAGTGGCTACACCTTC
CDR3 protein: CASTIGPGQGSGYTF

D gene: TRBD2
V gene: TRBV6-1
clone size: few
J gene: TRBJ2-5
CDR3 DNA: TGTGCCAGCAGTGAATCTCTTGGTAGCGGGAGACAAGAGACCCAGTACTTC
CDR3 protein: CASSESLGSGRQETQYF

D gene: TRBD1
V gene: TRBV18
clone size: .
J gene: TRBJ2-5
CDR3 DNA: TGTGCCAGCTCACTCCGACAGGGTGGCGAGACCCAGTACTTC
CDR3 protein: CASSLRQGGETQYF

D gene: TRBD2
V gene: TRBV5-6
clone size: .
J gene: TRBJ2-7
CDR3 DNA: TGTGCCAGCAGCAAGCTAGCGGGAGTAGACGAGCAGTACTTC
CDR3 protein: CASSKLAGVDEQYF

D gene: .
V gene: TRBV11-2
clone size: .
J gene: TRBJ1-2
CDR3 DNA: TGTGCCAGCAGCTTAGGGGAGAAAGATTATGGCTACACCTTC
CDR3 protein: CASSLGEKDYGYTF

D gene: TRBD2
V gene: TRBV19
clone size: .
J gene: TRBJ2-1
CDR3 DNA: TGTGCCAGTAGTTCTAGCGGGACCTACAATGAGCAGTTCTTC
CDR3 protein: CASSSSGTYNEQFF

D gene: .
V gene: TRBV29-1
clone size: .
J gene: TRBJ2-6
CDR3 DNA: TGCAGCGTTGAAGACGGGTCCGGGGCCAACGTCCTGACTTTC
CDR3 protein: CSVEDGSGANVLTF

D gene: .
V gene: TRBV28
clone size: .
J gene: TRBJ2-3
CDR3 DNA: TGTGCCAGCCGGCCGGGGGCCAGGACAGATACGCAGTATTTT
CDR3 protein: CASRPGARTDTQYF

D gene: .
V gene: TRBV30
clone size: .
J gene: TRBJ2-2
CDR3 DNA: TGTGCCTGGAGTGGGGTAATCATCGCCGGGGAGCTGTTTTTT
CDR3 protein: CAWSGVIIAGELFF

D gene: .
V gene: TRBV29-1
clone size: .
J gene: TRBJ2-7
CDR3 DNA: TGCAGCGTTGAAATCTCAGGTTCCTACGAGCAGTACTTC
CDR3 protein: CSVEISGSYEQYF

D gene: .
V gene: TRBV6-6
clone size: few
J gene: TRBJ1-6
CDR3 DNA: TGTGCCAGCAGTTACGAGACAGCGTGGGGGGTCCACTTT
CDR3 protein: CASSYETAWGVHF

D gene: .
V gene: TRBV14
clone size: .
J gene: TRBJ1-6
CDR3 DNA: TGTGCCAGCAGCCCCAGGGTAGCCTATAATTCACCCCTCCACTTT
CDR3 protein: CASSPRVAYNSPLHF

D gene: .
V gene: TRBV10-3
clone size: few
J gene: TRBJ2-6
CDR3 DNA: TGTGCCATCAGTGAGTGGAGGACTGGGGCCAACGTCCTGACTTTC
CDR3 protein: CAISEWRTGANVLTF

D gene: .
V gene: TRBV6-6
clone size: .
J gene: TRBJ2-2
CDR3 DNA: TGTGCCAGCAACGAAGGGGGATCCGGGGAGCTGTTTTTT
CDR3 protein: CASNEGGSGELFF

D gene: .
V gene: TRBV28
clone size: few
J gene: TRBJ1-4
CDR3 DNA: TGTGCCAGCAGGGTACAAAATGAAAAACTGTTTTTT
CDR3 protein: CASRVQNEKLFF

D gene: .
V gene: TRBV7-9
clone size: .
J gene: TRBJ1-4
CDR3 DNA: TGTGCCAGCAGCTTAGTGCCCAAGACTTCAACTAATGAAAAACTGTTTTTT
CDR3 protein: CASSLVPKTSTNEKLFF

D gene: .
V gene: TRBV11-2
clone size: .
J gene: TRBJ2-4
CDR3 DNA: TGTGCCAGCAGCTTAGGGGCGAGTGCCAAAAACATTCAGTACTTC
CDR3 protein: CASSLGASAKNIQYF

D gene: TRBD1
V gene: TRBV2
clone size: .
J gene: TRBJ2-7
CDR3 DNA: TGTGCCAGCAGTGCTTGGGACAGGTTGAGAGCGGAGCAGTACTTC
CDR3 protein: CASSAWDRLRAEQYF

D gene: .
V gene: TRBV7-2
clone size: .
J gene: TRBJ2-7
CDR3 DNA: TGTGCCAGCAGCTTTTCGGCAGAATCCTACGAGCAGTACTTC
CDR3 protein: CASSFSAESYEQYF

D gene: .
V gene: TRBV14
clone size: .
J gene: TRBJ2-7
CDR3 DNA: TGTGCCAGCAGCCTGAGGGATCGGGTCTACGAGCAGTACTTC
CDR3 protein: CASSLRDRVYEQYF

D gene: TRBD2
V gene: TRBV6-6
clone size: .
J gene: TRBJ2-4
CDR3 DNA: TGTGCCAGCAGTCTTGGGGAGGGGCCCAAAAACATTCAGTACTTC
CDR3 protein: CASSLGEGPKNIQYF

D gene: .
V gene: TRBV5-1
clone size: .
J gene: TRBJ2-7
CDR3 DNA: TGCGCCAGCAGCTCCTACCGGACTCAATGCTACGAGCAGTACTTC
CDR3 protein: CASSSYRTQCYEQYF

D gene: .
V gene: TRBV19
clone size: .
J gene: TRBJ1-1
CDR3 DNA: TGTGCCAGTAGTATAGGGGGGCAGGTGAACACTGAAGCTTTCTTT
CDR3 protein: CASSIGGQVNTEAFF